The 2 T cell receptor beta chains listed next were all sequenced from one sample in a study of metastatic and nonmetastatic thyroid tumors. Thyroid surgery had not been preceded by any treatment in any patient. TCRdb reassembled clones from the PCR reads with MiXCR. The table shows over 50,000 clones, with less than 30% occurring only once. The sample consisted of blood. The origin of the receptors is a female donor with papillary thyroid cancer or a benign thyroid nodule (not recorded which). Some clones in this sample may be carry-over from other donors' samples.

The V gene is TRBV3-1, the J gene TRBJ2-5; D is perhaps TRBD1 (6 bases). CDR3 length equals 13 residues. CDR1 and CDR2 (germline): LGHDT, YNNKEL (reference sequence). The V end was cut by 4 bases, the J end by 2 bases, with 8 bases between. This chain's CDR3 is CASSPGQQETQYF. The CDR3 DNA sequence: TGTGCCAGCAGCCCCGGACAGCAAGAGACCCAGTACTTC.

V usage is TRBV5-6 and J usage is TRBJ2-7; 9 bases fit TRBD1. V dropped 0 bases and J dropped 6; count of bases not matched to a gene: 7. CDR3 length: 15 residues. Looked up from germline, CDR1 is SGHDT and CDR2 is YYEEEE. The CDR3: CASSLVGGQGGEQYF. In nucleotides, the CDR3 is TGTGCCAGCAGCTTGGTTGGGGGACAGGGCGGCGAGCAGTACTTC.